The 26 T cell receptor beta chains below were found in one sample sequenced in a study of T cell changes during pregnancy in multiple sclerosis. TCRdb's table, derived via immunoSEQ multiplex PCR, lists solely in-frame clones and lacks some. The sample records 40,000 to 50,000 clones, roughly nine tenths being singletons. The source was CD4+ T cells from peripheral blood mononuclear cells, collected in the first trimester of pregnancy. These TCRs come from a female donor with multiple sclerosis, enrolled in a pregnancy study.

The chain couples TRBV25-1 to TRBJ2-5; D not resolved. The J call may be incorrect, as the DNA end agrees better with TRBJ2-7. CDR1 is MGHDK and CDR2 is SYGVNS in the germline V gene. The CDR3 is 13 amino acids. DNA of the CDR3: TGTGCCAGCAGTGAACTTCCCTATATCGAGCAGTACTTC. Translation: CASSELPYIEQYF.

CDR3 sequence (DNA): TGTGCCAGTAGTATTCTTGGGACAGGGAGCGAGCAGTACTTC. It translates to CASSILGTGSEQYF. The rearrangement links TRBV19 to TRBJ2-7; 9 positions agree with TRBD1. The CDR3 has 14 amino acids. The J segment lost 6 bases and the V segment lost 3 bases, leaving 6 bases of the junction unmatched. Germline lookup yields CDR1 LNHDA and CDR2 SQIVND (reference sequence).

This clone has just one count. V gene TRBV4-1 combines with J gene TRBJ1-1; D call uncertain. The CDR3 spans 16 residues. Between the trimmed V and J ends, which lost 1 base and 5 bases, there was a span of 17 bases. CDR1 and CDR2 (germline): MGHRA, YSYEKL. The CDR3 DNA reads as TGCGCCAGCAGCCAAGGTAGGACTCCTTTCCCAACTGAAGCTTTCTTT. It codes for CASSQGRTPFPTEAFF.

The chain employs TRBV7-2 and TRBJ1-1; D perhaps matches TRBD1 (5 bases). Germline CDR1 and CDR2: SGHTA and FQGNSA. This CDR3 contains 15 residues. V was shortened by 2 bases and J by 1 base, with 11 bases between the two germline ends. The CDR3 loop reads CASSLKPGQNTEAFF. The CDR3 DNA sequence: TGTGCCAGCAGCTTAAAACCAGGGCAGAACACTGAAGCTTTCTTT.

This clone was seen more than once but under ten times. V usage is TRBV28 and J usage is TRBJ1-5, with D tentatively TRBD1 (5 bases). The length of the CDR3 is 12 residues. CDR1 is MDHEN, CDR2 SYDVKM, per germline. CDR3 residues: CAGGRSNQPQHF. In DNA form, the CDR3 reads TGTGCGGGGGGGAGAAGCAATCAGCCCCAGCATTTT.

The chain uses TRBV7-6 and TRBJ2-1, with 7 positions matching TRBD2. CDR1 and CDR2 (germline): SGHVS, FNYEAQ. With 5 bases clipped from V and 10 bases from J, the junction kept 11 bases outside the gene matches. CDR3 length: 14 residues. The DNA for the CDR3 is TGTGCCAGCAGCCTCGGGGCGGGAGTGTTAGAGCAGTTCTTC. It codes for CASSLGAGVLEQFF.

The V gene is TRBV29-1, the J gene TRBJ2-5; D unresolved. CDR1 is SQVTM, CDR2 ANQGSEA, per germline. Trimming stripped 3 bases from V and 5 bases from J, with 13 bases between. The CDR3 extends over 13 amino acids. CDR3 residues: CSVDSPPRETQYF. The CDR3 DNA sequence: TGCAGCGTTGATAGTCCCCCCCGGGAGACCCAGTACTTC.

This rearrangement joins TRBV19 to TRBJ2-1; 8 positions agree with TRBD2. Per the germline V gene, CDR1 is LNHDA and CDR2 is SQIVND (reference sequence). Trimming took 5 bases from V and 5 from J; bases not matched to a gene: 8. CDR3 length: 15 amino acids. The CDR3, as DNA: TGTGCCAGTAGTGGGGCGGCGGGAGGCCACAATGAGCAGTTCTTC. Its translation: CASSGAAGGHNEQFF.

The count of this clone is one. The chain is built from TRBV5-1 and TRBJ2-5; D unresolved. Matching the DNA end better, TRBJ2-7 makes the J call doubtful. There are 12 residues in the CDR3. Germline V CDR1 and CDR2: SGHRS, YFSETQ. CDR3 in DNA: TGCGCCAGCAGCTCGAGCTCCTACGAGCAGTACTTC. Its protein is CASSSSSYEQYF.

The V call is TRBV28, the J call TRBJ2-7, with 8 nucleotides matching TRBD2. Germline V lookup: CDR1 MDHEN, CDR2 SYDVKM. J gave up 4 bases and V 0 bases, and 5 bases lay outside the gene matches. This CDR3 has 15 residues. CDR3 coding DNA: TGTGCCAGCAGTTTATGGCGGGGGGTGAGATACGAGCAGTACTTC. Amino acid sequence: CASSLWRGVRYEQYF.

The V and J genes are TRBV19 and TRBJ2-1; 9 bases fit TRBD1. CDR1 and CDR2 from the germline V gene are LNHDA and SQIVND (reference sequence). This CDR3 has 15 amino acids. Trimming removed 4 bases from V and 4 bases from J; junction bases left unmatched: 5. The CDR3 protein is CASSRGTGPYNEQFF. CDR3 nucleotide sequence: TGTGCCAGTAGTAGAGGGACAGGGCCATACAATGAGCAGTTCTTC. The full variable domain, rest sourced from reference TRBV19 and TRBJ2-1, is DGGITQSPKYLFRKEGQNVTLSCEQNLNHDAMYWYRQDPGQGLRLIYYSQIVNDFQKGDIAEGYSVSREKKESFPLTVTSAQKNPTAFYLCASSRGTGPYNEQFFGPGTRLTVL.

The chain combines TRBV6-1 with TRBJ2-3, with 7 bases fitting TRBD2. The trim removed 0 bases at V and 5 bases at J, leaving 5 bases unmatched. The CDR3 is 15 amino acids. Germline lookup yields CDR1 MNHNS and CDR2 SASEGT. For the CDR3, the DNA is TGTGCCAGCAGTGAAGCTTGGGGGGGTGGAGATACGCAGTATTTT. It translates to CASSEAWGGGDTQYF.

The gene calls are TRBV2 and TRBJ1-4; 8 bases match TRBD1. Germline V gene sequence: CDR1 SNHLY, CDR2 FYNNEI. The CDR3 is made up of 15 amino acids. V lost 5 bases and J lost 2; bases outside the gene matches: 4. The CDR3 region is CASSPQGVTNEKLFF. CDR3 sequence (DNA): TGTGCCAGCAGTCCACAGGGGGTTACTAATGAAAAACTGTTTTTT. Combining the CDR3 with reference TRBV2 and TRBJ1-4 gives the whole variable domain EPEVTQTPSHQVTQMGQEVILRCVPISNHLYFYWYRQILGQKVEFLVSFYNNEISEKSEIFDDQFSVERPDGSNFTLKIRSTKLEDSAMYFCASSPQGVTNEKLFFGSGTQLSVL.

The chain is built from TRBV2 and TRBJ2-7; a weak D match, TRBD1 (6 bases). Deletions cut 1 base from V and 0 bases from J, with 10 bases between. Germline V gene data show CDR1 as SNHLY and CDR2 as FYNNEI. The CDR3 is 15 residues long. The CDR3 spells CASSEVTGFSYEQYF. The CDR3 coding sequence is TGTGCCAGCAGTGAAGTGACAGGCTTCTCCTACGAGCAGTACTTC. The full variable domain, with the rest looked up from reference TRBV2 and TRBJ2-7, is EPEVTQTPSHQVTQMGQEVILRCVPISNHLYFYWYRQILGQKVEFLVSFYNNEISEKSEIFDDQFSVERPDGSNFTLKIRSTKLEDSAMYFCASSEVTGFSYEQYFGPGTRLTVT.

The rearrangement links TRBV5-1 to TRBJ2-1; D gene unclear. CDR1 is SGHRS and CDR2 is YFSETQ in the germline V gene. CDR3 size: 15 residues. Trimming removed 2 bases at V and 0 bases at J, with 9 bases between. The CDR3 loop is CASSLSQISYNEQFF. As DNA, the CDR3 is TGCGCCAGCAGCTTATCCCAGATCTCCTACAATGAGCAGTTCTTC.

This chain connects TRBV18 to TRBJ2-1, with a possible D match to TRBD2 (7 bases). V was clipped by 6 bases and J by 0 bases, with 18 bases between them. Germline assignment: CDR1 KGHSH and CDR2 LQKENI. CDR3 length: 17 residues. CDR3 region: CASSGGGSGTSYNEQFF. In DNA form, the CDR3 reads TGTGCCAGCTCGGGCGGGGGCAGCGGCACCTCCTACAATGAGCAGTTCTTC.

The chain has TRBV4-2 and TRBJ2-1, with 9 bases fitting TRBD1. The CDR3 spans 18 residues. Trimming took 4 bases from V and 6 from J; bases not matched to a gene: 16. CDR1 and CDR2 (germline): LGHNA, YNFKEQ. CDR3: CASSLGGGGTGIPNEQFF. In DNA form, the CDR3 reads TGTGCCAGCAGCCTAGGGGGGGGAGGGACAGGGATCCCCAATGAGCAGTTCTTC.

This sequence joins TRBV4-2 and TRBJ2-7; 12 nucleotides align to TRBD2. CDR3 size: 20 residues. CDR1 is LGHNA and CDR2 is YNFKEQ in the germline V gene. V was pared by 0 bases and J by 1 base, with 13 bases of the junction left unmatched. Here the CDR3 DNA reads TGTGCCAGCAGCCAAGATATCCGACTCTCGACTAGCGGGAGTTCCTACGAGCAGTACTTC. Translating it yields CASSQDIRLSTSGSSYEQYF.

This chain joins TRBV5-1 and TRBJ2-5, with 7 bases matching TRBD2. The CDR3 is 16 residues long. Germline assignment: CDR1 SGHRS and CDR2 YFSETQ. The junction had 15 bases not matched to a gene; V was cut back by 5 bases and J by 5 bases. The CDR3 region has the DNA TGCGCCAGCAGAACGGCGGGGCGGGAGATAGGGGAGACCCAGTACTTC. Translating gives CASRTAGREIGETQYF.

The chain uses TRBV18 and TRBJ1-3; D is perhaps TRBD1 (5 bases). The CDR3 is 16 amino acids. V lost 3 bases, J lost 0 bases, and 12 bases lay in between. The germline V gene encodes CDR1 KGHSH and CDR2 LQKENI. The CDR3 sequence is CASSPRDAVSGNTIYF. In DNA form, the CDR3 reads TGTGCCAGCTCACCGCGGGACGCCGTCTCTGGAAACACCATATATTTT.

The chain links TRBV18 to TRBJ2-3; 8 bases align to TRBD1. Germline-derived CDR1 and CDR2 are KGHSH and LQKENI. This CDR3 comprises 15 residues. V lost 2 bases, J lost 5 bases, and 6 bases stayed unmatched. CDR3 sequence: CASSPGQGSLDTQYF. DNA of the CDR3: TGTGCCAGCTCACCAGGACAGGGTTCGTTAGATACGCAGTATTTT.

The chain combines TRBV5-1 with TRBJ2-1, with 10 bases identical to TRBD1. The CDR3 has 15 residues. The germline V gene has CDR1 SGHRS and CDR2 YFSETQ. V lost 0 bases to trimming and J lost 12 bases; unmatched junction nucleotides: 9. The CDR3 DNA reads as TGCGCCAGCAGCTTGGATGGAGACAGGGGGCAAGGGCAGTTCTTC. Protein product: CASSLDGDRGQGQFF.

This clone appeared a few times. This chain connects TRBV9 to TRBJ1-4; TRBD1 might be the D (5 bases). The CDR3 has 19 residues. The V gene lost 0 bases and the J gene lost 0 bases, with 18 bases spanning the gap. Germline loops: CDR1 SGDLS, CDR2 YYNGEE. The CDR3 DNA is TGTGCCAGCAGCGTAGGGCCAGGGCCCTCGGGAGCAACTAATGAAAAACTGTTTTTT. Its protein is CASSVGPGPSGATNEKLFF.

This clone turned up a few times. The gene calls are TRBV29-1 and TRBJ1-1; 8 nucleotides agree with TRBD1. Germline CDR1 is SQVTM and CDR2 is ANQGSEA. This CDR3 contains 11 residues. The V gene end was trimmed by 6 bases and the J gene end by 4 bases; junction bases not matched to a gene: 1. The CDR3 nucleotides read TGCAGCGTAACAGGGGGCACTGAAGCTTTCTTT. Protein: CSVTGGTEAFF.

V is TRBV6-1 and J is TRBJ1-1, with 8 positions matching TRBD1. J gave up 0 bases and V 7 bases, and 7 bases lay outside the gene matches. The V gene's germline CDR1 is MNHNS and CDR2 SASEGT. CDR3 length equals 15 residues. CDR3: CASTLDRGMNTEAFF. In nucleotides, the CDR3 is TGTGCCAGCACCCTTGACAGGGGAATGAACACTGAAGCTTTCTTT.

V and J are TRBV18 and TRBJ1-1; perhaps TRBD1 as D (5 bases). The germline gives CDR1 KGHSH, CDR2 LQKENI. V shed 1 base and J shed 0 bases, with 15 bases lying between them. The CDR3 consists of 17 residues. The CDR3 nucleotides are TGTGCCAGCTCACCACGGGGGGACGGTTCCATGAACACTGAAGCTTTCTTT. It encodes CASSPRGDGSMNTEAFF.